Reported below is one T cell receptor beta chain. Following a re-call of the 5' RACE reads, TCRdb has one entry per CDR3 protein and lacks DNA. The sample holds over 200,000 distinct CDR3 sequences. The germline V gene encodes CDR1 GTSNPN and CDR2 SVGIG (reference sequence). CDR3 length equals 11 residues. These data are taken from a study of T cells expressing NK-cell markers. Sample: blood T cells: a sorted CD56 or NKG2C T cell subset, CD4+ or CD8+ T cells, or bulk PBMC T cells (not recorded which). V is TRBV30 and J is TRBJ2-1. The receptor was derived from a man aged 18 to 29 in good health. This chain's CDR3 is CAWSRNNEQFF.